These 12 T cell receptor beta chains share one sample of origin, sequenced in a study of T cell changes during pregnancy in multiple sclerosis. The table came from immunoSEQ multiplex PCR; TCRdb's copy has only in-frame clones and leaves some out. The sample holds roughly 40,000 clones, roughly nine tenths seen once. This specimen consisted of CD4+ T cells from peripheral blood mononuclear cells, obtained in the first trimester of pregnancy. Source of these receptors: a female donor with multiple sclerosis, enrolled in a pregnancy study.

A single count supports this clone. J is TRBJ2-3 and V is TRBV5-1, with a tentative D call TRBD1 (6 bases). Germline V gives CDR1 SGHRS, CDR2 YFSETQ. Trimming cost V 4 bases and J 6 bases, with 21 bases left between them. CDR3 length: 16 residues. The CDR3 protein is CASSVGQGLSLDTQYF. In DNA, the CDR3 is TGCGCCAGCAGCGTGGGACAAGGTTTAAGTTTGGATACGCAGTATTTT.

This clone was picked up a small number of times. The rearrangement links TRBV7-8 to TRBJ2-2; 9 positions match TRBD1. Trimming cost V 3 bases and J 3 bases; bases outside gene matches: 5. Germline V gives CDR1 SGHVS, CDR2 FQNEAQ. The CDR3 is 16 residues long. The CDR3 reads CASSFAGQGYTGELFF. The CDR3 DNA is TGTGCCAGCAGCTTTGCGGGACAGGGATACACCGGGGAGCTGTTTTTT.

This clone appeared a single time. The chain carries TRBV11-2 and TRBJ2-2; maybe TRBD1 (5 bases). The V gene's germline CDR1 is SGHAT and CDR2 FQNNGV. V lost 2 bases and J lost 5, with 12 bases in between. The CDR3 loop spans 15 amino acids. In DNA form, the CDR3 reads TGTGCCAGCAGCTTAATCAGGGTAGTAACCGGGGAGCTGTTTTTT. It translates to CASSLIRVVTGELFF. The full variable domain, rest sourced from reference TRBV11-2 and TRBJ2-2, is EAGVAQSPRYKIIEKRQSVAFWCNPISGHATLYWYQQILGQGPKLLIQFQNNGVVDDSQLPKDRFSAERLKGVDSTLKIQPAKLEDSAVYLCASSLIRVVTGELFFGEGSRLTVL.

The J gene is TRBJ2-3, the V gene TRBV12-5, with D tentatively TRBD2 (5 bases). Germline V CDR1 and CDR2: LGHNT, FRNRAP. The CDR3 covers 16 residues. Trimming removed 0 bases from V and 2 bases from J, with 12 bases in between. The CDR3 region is CASGLVLDGLTDTQYF. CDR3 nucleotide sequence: TGTGCTAGTGGTTTGGTACTAGACGGTCTCACAGATACGCAGTATTTT.

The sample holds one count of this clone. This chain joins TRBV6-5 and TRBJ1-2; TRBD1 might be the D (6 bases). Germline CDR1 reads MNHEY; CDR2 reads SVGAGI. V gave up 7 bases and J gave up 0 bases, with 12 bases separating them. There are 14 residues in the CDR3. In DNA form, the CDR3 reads TGTGCCAGCATAGGGGCAGGGGCTAACTATGGCTACACCTTC. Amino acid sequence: CASIGAGANYGYTF.

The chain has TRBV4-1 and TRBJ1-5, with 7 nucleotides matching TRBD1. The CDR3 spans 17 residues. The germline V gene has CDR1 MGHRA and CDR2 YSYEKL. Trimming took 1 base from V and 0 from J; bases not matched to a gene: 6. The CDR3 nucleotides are TGCGCCAGCAGCCAAGGTGAGGGGGCGGGTAGCAATCAGCCCCAGCATTTT. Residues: CASSQGEGAGSNQPQHF.

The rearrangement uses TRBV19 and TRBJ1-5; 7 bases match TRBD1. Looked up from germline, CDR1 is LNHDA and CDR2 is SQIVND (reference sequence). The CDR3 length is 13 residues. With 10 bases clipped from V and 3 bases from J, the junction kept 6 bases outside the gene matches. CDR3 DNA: TGTGCCACCAGGGGACAGAACAATCAGCCCCAGCATTTT. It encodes CATRGQNNQPQHF.

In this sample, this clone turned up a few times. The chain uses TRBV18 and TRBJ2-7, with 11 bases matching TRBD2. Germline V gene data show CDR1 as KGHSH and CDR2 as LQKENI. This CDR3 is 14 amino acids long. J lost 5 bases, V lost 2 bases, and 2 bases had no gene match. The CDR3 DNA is TGTGCCAGCTCACCAAAACTAGCGGGAGACGAGCAGTACTTC. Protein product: CASSPKLAGDEQYF. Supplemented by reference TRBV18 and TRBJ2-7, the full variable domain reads NAGVMQNPRHLVRRRGQEARLRCSPMKGHSHVYWYRQLPEEGLKFMVYLQKENIIDESGMPKERFSAEFPKEGPSILRIQQVVRGDSAAYFCASSPKLAGDEQYFGPGTRLTVT.

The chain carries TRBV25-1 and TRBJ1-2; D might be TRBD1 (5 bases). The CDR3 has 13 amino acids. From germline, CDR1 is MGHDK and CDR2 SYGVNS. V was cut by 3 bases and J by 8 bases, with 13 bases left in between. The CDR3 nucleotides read TGTGCCAGCAGTGATAGCGGGGCGTGGGGCTACACCTTC. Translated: CASSDSGAWGYTF.

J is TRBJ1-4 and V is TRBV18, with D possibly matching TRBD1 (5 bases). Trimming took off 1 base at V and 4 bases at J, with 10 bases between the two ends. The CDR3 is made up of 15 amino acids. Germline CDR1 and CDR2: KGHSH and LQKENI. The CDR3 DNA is TGTGCCAGCTCACCACTCGGGACTGGTAATGAAAAACTGTTTTTT. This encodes CASSPLGTGNEKLFF.

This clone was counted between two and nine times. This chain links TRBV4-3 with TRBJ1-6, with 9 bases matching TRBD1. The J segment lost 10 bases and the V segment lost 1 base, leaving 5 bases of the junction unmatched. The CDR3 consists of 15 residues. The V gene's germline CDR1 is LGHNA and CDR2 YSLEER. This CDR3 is CASSQGTGVKSPLHF. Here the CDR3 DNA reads TGCGCCAGCAGCCAAGGGACAGGGGTGAAATCACCCCTCCACTTT.

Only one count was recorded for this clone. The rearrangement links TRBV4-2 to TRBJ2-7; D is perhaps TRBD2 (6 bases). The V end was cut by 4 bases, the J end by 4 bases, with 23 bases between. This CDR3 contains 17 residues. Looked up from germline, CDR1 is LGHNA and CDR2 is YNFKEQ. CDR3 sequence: CASSPAERGMAWYEQYF. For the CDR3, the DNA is TGTGCCAGCAGCCCAGCGGAACGCGGGATGGCTTGGTACGAGCAGTACTTC.